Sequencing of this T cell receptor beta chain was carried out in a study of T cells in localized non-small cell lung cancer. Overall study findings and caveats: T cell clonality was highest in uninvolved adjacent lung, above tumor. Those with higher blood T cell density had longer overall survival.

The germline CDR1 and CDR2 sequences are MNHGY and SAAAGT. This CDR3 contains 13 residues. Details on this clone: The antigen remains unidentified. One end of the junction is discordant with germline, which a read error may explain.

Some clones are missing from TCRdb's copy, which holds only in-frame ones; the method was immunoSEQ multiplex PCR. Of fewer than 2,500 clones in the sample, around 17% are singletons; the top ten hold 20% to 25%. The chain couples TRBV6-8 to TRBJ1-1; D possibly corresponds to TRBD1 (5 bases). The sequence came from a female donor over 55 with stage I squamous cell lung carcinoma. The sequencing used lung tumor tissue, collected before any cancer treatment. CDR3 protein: CASSMTENPEAFF. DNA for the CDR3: TGTGCCAGCAGTATGACAGAGAACCCTGAAGCTTTCTTT.